One and the same sample provided the 15 T cell receptor beta chains below, sequenced in a study of cytomegalovirus exposure and HLA in healthy donors. Primers for the PCR totalled 60 Vbeta and 13 Jbeta. Libraries were prepared by immunoSEQ multiplex PCR; TCRdb keeps only in-frame clonotypes and omits some of them. The table has 82,000 or so clones, about a tenth seen once. Sequencing was performed on PBMCs. The source of these receptors is a man in his sixties in good health and CMV-seropositive.

The V gene is TRBV18, the J gene TRBJ1-3; 11 nucleotides line up with TRBD1. After removal of 1 base from V and 8 bases from J, the junction contained 1 base not matched to a gene. Germline CDR1 is KGHSH and CDR2 is LQKENI. The CDR3 runs to 14 residues. The CDR3 reads CASSPRDRGYTIYF. The DNA of the CDR3 is TGTGCCAGCTCACCACGGGACAGGGGGTACACCATATATTTT.

This clone appeared a few times. The rearrangement joins TRBV6-1 to TRBJ2-3; possible D gene TRBD2, 6 bases. The CDR3 extends over 12 amino acids. Trimming cost V 7 bases and J 3 bases, with 8 bases left between them. The germline V gene encodes CDR1 MNHNS and CDR2 SASEGT. The CDR3 reads CASKEGTDTQYF. DNA of the CDR3: TGTGCCAGCAAGGAGGGGACAGATACGCAGTATTTT.

This clone was seen only a few times. The V and J genes are TRBV11-2 and TRBJ1-1; D may be TRBD1 (6 bases). Germline CDR1 reads SGHAT; CDR2 reads FQNNGV. This CDR3 spans 14 amino acids. V was shortened by 5 bases and J by 4 bases, with 14 bases between the two germline ends. In nucleotides, the CDR3 is TGTGCCAGCAGCGCCGACAGGCAGGCCACTGAAGCTTTCTTT. This codes for CASSADRQATEAFF. Drawing the rest from reference TRBV11-2 and TRBJ1-1, the complete variable domain is EAGVAQSPRYKIIEKRQSVAFWCNPISGHATLYWYQQILGQGPKLLIQFQNNGVVDDSQLPKDRFSAERLKGVDSTLKIQPAKLEDSAVYLCASSADRQATEAFFGQGTRLTVV.

The V gene is TRBV25-1, the J gene TRBJ1-6; D unclear. The V and J ends lost 2 bases and 6 bases respectively, with 5 bases between them. CDR1 and CDR2 from the germline V gene are MGHDK and SYGVNS. CDR3 length: 13 amino acids. The CDR3 sequence is CASSELGNSPLHF. CDR3 coding DNA: TGTGCCAGCAGTGAACTCGGTAATTCACCCCTCCACTTT.

This clone has more than one count but fewer than ten. This chain uses TRBV15 with TRBJ1-6, with D hard to call. CDR1 and CDR2 (germline): LNHNV, YYDKDF (reference sequence). The V end was cut by 0 bases, the J end by 0 bases, with 6 bases between. The length of the CDR3 is 16 residues. This chain's CDR3 is CATSREADSYNSPLHF. The CDR3 bases are TGTGCCACCAGCAGAGAGGCAGACTCCTATAATTCACCCCTCCACTTT.

The rearrangement joins TRBV30 to TRBJ2-1; D gene uncertain. Germline CDR1 reads GTSNPN; CDR2 reads SVGIG (reference sequence). V was cut by 0 bases and J by 1 base, with 13 bases left in between. The CDR3 has 16 amino acids. Here the CDR3 DNA reads TGTGCCTGGAGTGTTAACCCAGCGCGTTCCTACAATGAGCAGTTCTTC. It encodes CAWSVNPARSYNEQFF. Full variable domain (rest looked up from reference TRBV30 and TRBJ2-1): SQTIHQWPATLVQPVGSPLSLECTVEGTSNPNLYWYRQAAGRGLQLLFYSVGIGQISSEVPQNLSASRPQDRQFILSSKKLLLSDSGFYLCAWSVNPARSYNEQFFGPGTRLTVL.

This clone was observed a handful of times. The chain couples TRBV2 to TRBJ2-2; weak D call: TRBD2 (5 bases). The CDR3 is 13 residues long. CDR1 is SNHLY and CDR2 is FYNNEI in the germline V gene. Between the trimmed V and J ends, which lost 5 bases and 4 bases, there was a span of 8 bases. The CDR3 is CASSFTSTGELFF. In nucleotides, the CDR3 is TGTGCCAGCAGTTTCACTAGCACCGGGGAGCTGTTTTTT.

This chain connects TRBV2 to TRBJ2-3; 7 nucleotides agree with TRBD1. CDR1 and CDR2 (germline): SNHLY, FYNNEI. With V trimmed by 3 bases and J by 0 bases, 3 bases remained unmatched. CDR3 size: 15 residues. The CDR3 spells CASSERQGSTDTQYF. The CDR3 bases are TGTGCCAGCAGTGAGCGACAGGGAAGCACAGATACGCAGTATTTT.

The V and J genes are TRBV19 and TRBJ1-5; a possible D gene is TRBD1 (5 bases). The V end lost 6 bases, the J end lost 9 bases, and 15 bases lay between the germline ends. The germline CDR1 and CDR2 sequences are LNHDA and SQIVND (reference sequence). The CDR3 is made up of 13 amino acids. CDR3 DNA: TGTGCCAGTAGAGACGACGGGGGTAGGCCCCAGCATTTT. Translated: CASRDDGGRPQHF.

This chain joins TRBV6-7 and TRBJ1-5; TRBD1 matches 10 bases. TRBV6-7 is an ORF, with its function uncertain. The CDR3 has 18 residues. V lost 6 bases, J lost 6 bases, and 17 bases stayed unmatched. The CDR3 protein is CASSEGTGVRRQSQPQHF. The CDR3 DNA reads as TGTGCCAGCAGCGAGGGGACAGGGGTTCGTCGGCAAAGTCAGCCCCAGCATTTT.

The rearrangement links TRBV5-3 to TRBJ2-1; 9 nucleotides align to TRBD2. TRBV5-3 is flagged as an ORF with uncertain function. V lost 4 bases to trimming and J lost 7 bases; unmatched junction nucleotides: 9. There are 15 residues in the CDR3. In DNA, the CDR3 is TGTGCCAGAAGCCGTAGCGGGAGTGGCGAAAATGAGCAGTTCTTC. Translating gives CARSRSGSGENEQFF.

The rearrangement uses TRBV5-4 and TRBJ1-1, with TRBD1 matching over 9 bases. V dropped 4 bases and J dropped 7; count of bases not matched to a gene: 11. The CDR3 totals 15 residues. Germline V gene lookup returns CDR1 SGHNT and CDR2 YYREEE (reference sequence). CDR3 in amino acids: CASSIGQGRKFEAFF. CDR3 bases: TGTGCCAGCAGCATCGGACAGGGGAGGAAATTTGAAGCTTTCTTT.

In DNA, the CDR3 is TGTGCCACCCAGGGACAGGTTAATGAAAAACTGTTTTTT. Translation gives CATQGQVNEKLFF. The chain employs TRBV6-1 and TRBJ1-4; 8 positions match TRBD1. The CDR3 has 13 residues. In germline, CDR1 is MNHNS, CDR2 SASEGT. J gave up 4 bases and V 10 bases, and 5 bases lay outside the gene matches.

This clone was counted between two and nine times. V usage is TRBV29-1 and J usage is TRBJ2-1; TRBD2 might be the D (6 bases). Germline CDR1 SQVTM, CDR2 ANQGSEA. V lost 8 bases and J 0 bases, leaving 14 bases between the germline ends. The CDR3 runs to 14 residues. The CDR3 DNA reads as TGCAGCTATGCGGGGCTGTCCTCCTACAATGAGCAGTTCTTC. This encodes CSYAGLSSYNEQFF.

The rearrangement uses TRBV6-6 and TRBJ1-4; D ambiguous. The CDR3 extends over 15 amino acids. V lost 6 bases to trimming and J lost 4 bases, with 15 bases between them. Germline lookup yields CDR1 MNHNY and CDR2 SVGAGI (reference sequence). The CDR3 spells CASRAGGSNNEKLFF. DNA of the CDR3: TGTGCCAGCAGGGCCGGCGGGTCCAATAATGAAAAACTGTTTTTT.